This T cell receptor (beta chain) was sequenced for a study of T cells in localized non-small cell lung cancer (dated by TCRdb to the early 2020s). For the wider study: The study examined T cell repertoires in approximately 240 patients with early-stage NSCLC and compared tumors with uninvolved tumor-adjacent lungs. The cohort comprised 236 treatment-naïve NSCLC patients with resected, localized lung tumors. A mean age of roughly 66 years was recorded for the NSCLC patients, of whom approximately 130 were male and over 100 were female.

At diagnosis, peripheral blood, uninvolved tumor-adjacent lung and tumor were collected and stored as a combination of fresh-frozen and FFPE material. For TCR repertoire profiling, blood samples were analyzed in the form of peripheral blood mononuclear cells. Broad study findings and their caveats: Because multi-region tumor sequencing was not done, intratumor heterogeneity could not be ruled out. Uninvolved tumor-adjacent lung showed the highest T cell clonality, higher than tumor, which suggests more focused antigenic responses in the uninvolved tumor-adjacent lung. Of the top 100 tumor clones, a median of roughly 53 were detected in paired uninvolved adjacent lung; around 30 were also among that lung's top 100. Because the study design was exploratory, TCR variables were selected using unadjusted p-values without false-discovery rate correction. Longer overall survival was associated with higher T cell density in blood, whereas shorter survival was associated with higher clonality in adjacent lung.

In the case of this clone: The specificity of this receptor is unknown. Base qualities are not at hand, and no much larger clone is one base apart.

The CDR3 runs 13 amino acids, cysteine and phenylalanine included. Only CDR3 DNA remains: 39 bases, in frame from the first base. The germline V gene (reference sequence) yields GTSNPN for CDR1 and SVGIG for CDR2. TCR beta CDR3 regions were sequenced from DNA using the immunoSEQ Assay. The study's own analysis went as follows. T cell density was computed as TCR beta template counts normalized to usable DNA estimated by amplifying housekeeping genes. Using the preseqR package, richness was estimated by extrapolating to 120,000 templates for tissue samples and 400,000 templates for PBMC samples. Clonality was defined as one minus Pielou's evenness. Tissue-enriched TCRs were identified by differential abundance testing using productive amino-acid clonotypes, minimum total count 5 and alpha 0.1. The Jaccard Index and the Morisita Overlap Index were used to measure how much the repertoires overlapped between compartments. TCR beta CDR3s were clustered by GLIPH together with public tetramer-defined viral CDR3s, and at least three viral sequences plus V-gene enrichment were required for viral motifs. TCRdb re-hosts the immuneACCESS table, in-frame sequences only. Its copies lack some clones; in the studies checked, an unresolved V gene accounts for under half of them, and the cause for the rest is not known. V, J and clone size are those of that table, while D and trimming were read from the DNA. The sample includes around 30,000 clones, with around 92% observed a single time. The ten largest make up about 4% of the sample.

This clonotype was sampled from a woman aged 40-75 years with stage III lung adenocarcinoma. The chain is encoded by TRBV30 joined to TRBJ2-3, and TRBD2 matches 10 of the central bases. Sequencing used peripheral blood mononuclear cells, obtained before any cancer treatment. The CDR3 region: CAAGAGGTDTQYF. In nucleotides, the sequence is TGTGCGGCGGGAGCGGGAGGGACAGATACGCAGTATTTT.